This TCR beta chain stems from a study of tumor-infiltrating lymphocytes in primary liver carcinoma. A constant-region primer served to make TCR beta cDNA from roughly 540 ng total RNA. Researchers made the TCR beta libraries by running three nested multiplex PCR rounds with slightly modified ARM-PCR. Two initial PCR rounds of around 9 cycles each paired TRBV1-TRBV30 forward primers with a C-beta reverse primer. MiXCR was run by TCRdb on the multiplex PCR reads, yielding one entry per CDR3 protein. The table shows roughly 80,000 distinct CDR3 sequences, with 69% occurring only once. RNA and DNA were co-extracted from around 20-30 mg of unsorted bulk tissue. The CDR3 is 13 amino acids. Germline lookup yields CDR1 SQVTM and CDR2 ANQGSEA. Notes on this clonotype: As yet, its antigen is unknown. Because it lacks the conserved phenylalanine or tryptophan at the end, this CDR3 is likely a read error.

General study findings and limits: Lower overlap was observed for tumor-adjacent and tumor-blood pairs relative to tumor region pairs.

The TCR sequence derives from a man aged 40-49 years with primary liver carcinoma and hepatitis B virus infection. Specimen: tumor-adjacent normal liver tissue. The chain is built from TRBV29-1 and TRBJ2-2; 9 bases line up with TRBD1. For the CDR3, the DNA is TGTAACGTTGAAGGACAGGGGTCCGGGGAGCTGTTTCTT. This codes for CNVEGQGSGELFL.